The next 25 T cell receptor beta chains were all read from a single sample in a study. TCRdb itself ran the 5' RACE reads through MiXCR, one entry per CDR3 protein. The sample yields approximately 47,000 distinct CDR3 sequences, around 28% seen once. The specimen was naive CD4+ T cells sorted from blood. Subset noted: naive CD4+ T cells, CD4+CD45RA+CD25-. These receptor sequences come from a female donor with breast cancer.

The chain carries TRBV10-1 and TRBJ1-4; 7 nucleotides agree with TRBD1. The V gene's germline CDR1 is WNHNN and CDR2 SYGVQD (reference sequence). Trimming took 4 bases from V and 8 from J; bases not matched to a gene: 10. The CDR3 runs to 15 residues. The CDR3 reads CASSGRGKRGEKLFF. Written as DNA, the CDR3 is TGCGCCAGCAGTGGCAGGGGGAAAAGAGGAGAAAAACTGTTTTTT.

This sequence joins TRBV7-2 and TRBJ1-2; D is unclear. V gave up 0 bases and J gave up 2 bases, with 7 bases separating them. Germline V lookup: CDR1 SGHTA, CDR2 FQGNSA. The CDR3 consists of 14 residues. The CDR3: CASSLAYGNYGYTF. The DNA of the CDR3 is TGTGCCAGCAGCTTAGCGTACGGGAACTATGGCTACACCTTC.

CDR3 residues: CASSSGGVGQETQYF. The CDR3, as DNA: TGTGCCAGCAGTTCGGGGGGAGTCGGCCAAGAGACCCAGTACTTC. V gene TRBV28 combines with J gene TRBJ2-5, with 7 bases that match TRBD2. The CDR3 covers 15 residues. V dropped 4 bases and J dropped 1; count of bases not matched to a gene: 6. Germline V gene data show CDR1 as MDHEN and CDR2 as SYDVKM.

The V gene is TRBV15, the J gene TRBJ2-7, with TRBD2 matching over 7 bases. CDR1 and CDR2 from the germline V gene are LNHNV and YYDKDF (reference sequence). The CDR3 runs to 19 residues. Trimming at V came to 0 bases and at J to 2 bases, leaving 16 bases not matched to a gene. The CDR3: CATSRDSGGLTSQPYEQYF. The CDR3 DNA follows: TGTGCCACCAGCAGAGATAGTGGGGGTCTGACTAGCCAACCCTACGAGCAGTACTTC.

This clonotype was seen a handful of times. The chain has TRBV12-3 or TRBV12-4 and TRBJ2-1; 11 nucleotides align to TRBD2. J lost 3 bases, V lost 6 bases, and 4 bases had no gene match. The CDR3 is 15 amino acids. The DNA of the CDR3 is TGTGCCAGCAGGGGGACTAGCGGACACTACAATGAGCAGTTCTTC. This codes for CASRGTSGHYNEQFF.

On this clonotype itself: With a much larger clone just one base away, this may be a read error. This chain connects TRBV29-1 to TRBJ2-5; D gene uncertain. The germline V gene has CDR1 SQVTM and CDR2 ANQGSEA. The CDR3 length is 13 residues. The CDR3 is CGVEVAAQETQYF. CDR3 coding DNA: TGCGGCGTTGAAGTGGCGGCCCAAGAGACCCAGTACTTC.

This clonotype was counted a few times. This chain uses TRBV20-1 with TRBJ1-2; 9 bases are shared with TRBD1. CDR3 length: 13 residues. J lost 6 bases, V lost 1 base, and 3 bases had no gene match. The germline gives CDR1 DFQATT, CDR2 SNEGSKA (reference sequence). The CDR3 is CSARAWTGDGYTF. The CDR3 DNA reads as TGCAGTGCTAGAGCGTGGACAGGGGATGGCTACACCTTC.

A few counts support this clonotype. V gene TRBV25-1 combines with J gene TRBJ2-7, with 8 positions matching TRBD1. Trimming removed 5 bases from V and 3 bases from J; junction bases left unmatched: 6. The CDR3 runs 14 residues. The germline V gene has CDR1 MGHDK and CDR2 SYGVNS. The CDR3 protein is CASSKTGAFYEQYF. In nucleotides, the CDR3 is TGTGCCAGCAGTAAGACAGGGGCCTTCTACGAGCAGTACTTC.

This clonotype has more than one count but fewer than ten. The genes are TRBV30 and TRBJ2-3; D might be TRBD1 (5 bases). Per germline, CDR1 GTSNPN and CDR2 SVGIG (reference sequence). The CDR3 extends over 13 amino acids. The ends were cut back, 6 bases at V and 1 base at J, with 11 bases in the middle. The CDR3 loop is CACRQSGTDTQYF. The CDR3 DNA reads TGTGCCTGTCGACAGTCCGGCACAGATACGCAGTATTTT.

Concerning this clonotype itself: A much larger clone is a single base away; this may be a read error. The chain uses TRBV5-1 and TRBJ2-1; perhaps TRBD1 as D (5 bases). The CDR3 spans 15 residues. Germline V CDR1 and CDR2: SGHRS, YFSETQ. The V end lost 0 bases, the J end lost 0 bases, and 7 bases lay between the germline ends. CDR3 region: CASSLERGSYNEQFF. DNA for the CDR3: TGCGCCAGCAGCTTGGAAAGGGGCTCCTACAATGAGCAGTTCTTC.

The chain is built from TRBV20-1 and TRBJ1-1, with D unclear. The V and J ends lost 3 bases and 1 base respectively, with 12 bases between them. The CDR3 is made up of 14 amino acids. Looked up from germline, CDR1 is DFQATT and CDR2 is SNEGSKA (reference sequence). CDR3 sequence reads: CSARTLRENTEAFF. The CDR3 DNA reads TGCAGTGCTAGGACCCTCCGCGAGAACACTGAAGCTTTCTTT.

The genes are TRBV5-1 and TRBJ2-7, with 11 bases matching TRBD1. The CDR3 length is 15 residues. Germline CDR1 SGHRS, CDR2 YFSETQ. V was clipped by 4 bases and J by 4 bases; unmatched bases: 7. This CDR3 reads CASSLIGQGAYEQYF. The CDR3 DNA sequence: TGCGCCAGCAGCCTAATTGGACAGGGGGCGTACGAGCAGTACTTC.

This clonotype was detected only a few times. The rearrangement joins TRBV20-1 to TRBJ1-6; the D gene is possibly TRBD1 (6 bases). The CDR3 has 13 amino acids. V was shortened by 3 bases and J by 5 bases, with 8 bases between the two germline ends. Germline lookup yields CDR1 DFQATT and CDR2 SNEGSKA (reference sequence). The CDR3 bases are TGCAGTGCTAGGGACAGCCATAATTCACCCCTCCACTTT. It encodes CSARDSHNSPLHF.

The chain is built from TRBV18 and TRBJ1-6; 9 bases fit TRBD1. Per the germline V gene, CDR1 is KGHSH and CDR2 is LQKENI. After removal of 5 bases from V and 9 bases from J, the junction contained 8 bases not matched to a gene. The CDR3 covers 15 residues. The DNA of the CDR3 is TGTGCCAGCTCAGAAACGACAGGGGGGACTTCACCCCTCCACTTT. Its protein product is CASSETTGGTSPLHF.

The chain combines TRBV7-9 with TRBJ2-7; 8 bases agree with TRBD1. The CDR3 has 15 residues. Trimming at V came to 1 base and at J to 4 bases, leaving 6 bases not matched to a gene. The germline V gene has CDR1 SEHNR and CDR2 FQNEAQ (reference sequence). CDR3 sequence (DNA): TGTGCCAGCAGCTTAGAAGCAGGGGGCCTATACGAGCAGTACTTC. It is translated as CASSLEAGGLYEQYF. The variable domain in full, with the rest retrieved from reference TRBV7-9 and TRBJ2-7, is DTGVSQNPRHKITKRGQNVTFRCDPISEHNRLYWYRQTLGQGPEFLTYFQNEAQLEKSRLLSDRFSAERPKGSFSTLEIQRTEQGDSAMYLCASSLEAGGLYEQYFGPGTRLTVT.

In this sample, this clonotype turned up a few times. A much larger clone lies a single base off, so this may be a read error. CDR3 residues: CVSSRERGASGTDTQYF. In DNA, the CDR3 is TGTGTCAGCAGCCGTGAGAGGGGGGCCTCTGGCACAGATACGCAGTATTTT. The chain carries TRBV7-2 and TRBJ2-3; D is possibly TRBD1 or TRBD2 (6 bases each). This CDR3 comprises 17 residues. CDR1 and CDR2 from the germline V gene are SGHTA and FQGNSA. Full variable domain (outside the CDR3, taken from reference TRBV7-2 and TRBJ2-3): GAGVSQSPSNKVTEKGKDVELRCDPISGHTALYWYRQSLGQGLEFLIYFQGNSAPDKSGLPSDRFSAERTGGSVSTLTIQRTQQEDSAVYLCVSSRERGASGTDTQYFGPGTRLTVL.

The chain recombines TRBV12-3 or TRBV12-4 with TRBJ1-3; D might be TRBD1 (5 bases). V was pared by 5 bases and J by 4 bases, with 12 bases between. The CDR3 is made up of 14 amino acids. The CDR3 nucleotides read TGTGCCAGCAGTGGGGCCGGGGTCGGAAACACCATATATTTT. Protein sequence: CASSGAGVGNTIYF.

This clonotype has more than one count but fewer than ten. This chain uses TRBV25-1 with TRBJ1-1; 9 nucleotides line up with TRBD1. The germline V gene encodes CDR1 MGHDK and CDR2 SYGVNS. V lost 4 bases, J lost 0 bases, and 6 bases stayed unmatched. The CDR3 consists of 16 residues. The CDR3 region has the DNA TGTGCCAGCAGTGGGACAGGGGACCCGATGAACACTGAAGCTTTCTTT. The encoded protein is CASSGTGDPMNTEAFF.

This clonotype was detected only a few times. The chain links TRBV5-6 to TRBJ1-2, with TRBD1 matching over 8 bases. Germline CDR1 reads SGHDT; CDR2 reads YYEEEE. The CDR3 length is 14 residues. After removal of 4 bases from V and 8 bases from J, the junction contained 10 bases not matched to a gene. CDR3 DNA: TGTGCCAGCAGCCAGCGGGACAGGCCTTGGGGCTACACCTTC. Protein product: CASSQRDRPWGYTF.

This clonotype was seen a handful of times. The chain carries TRBV25-1 and TRBJ1-3, with a weak D call TRBD1 (5 bases). The CDR3 loop spans 17 amino acids. Trimming cost V 0 bases and J 4 bases, with 16 bases left between them. Germline loops: CDR1 MGHDK, CDR2 SYGVNS. CDR3: CASSEYRQWGLGNTIYF. CDR3 nucleotides: TGTGCCAGCAGTGAATATCGACAGTGGGGTTTGGGAAACACCATATATTTT. The full variable domain, with the rest looked up from reference TRBV25-1 and TRBJ1-3, is EADIYQTPRYLVIGTGKKITLECSQTMGHDKMYWYQQDPGMELHLIHYSYGVNSTEKGDLSSESTVSRIRTEHFPLTLESARPSHTSQYLCASSEYRQWGLGNTIYFGEGSWLTVV.

In nucleotides, the CDR3 is TGTGCCAGCAGTTCCAGGGATCGATCACCCCTCCACTTT. This gives the protein CASSSRDRSPLHF. The chain has TRBV28 and TRBJ1-6, with D maybe TRBD1 (5 bases). CDR1 and CDR2 from the germline V gene are MDHEN and SYDVKM. V lost 4 bases and J 10 bases, leaving 11 bases between the germline ends. The CDR3 is made up of 13 amino acids.

In its sample, this clonotype was seen a few times. V is TRBV7-3 and J is TRBJ2-3; TRBD2 agrees at 7 bases. CDR1 and CDR2 (germline): SGHTA, FQGTGA. The V gene end was trimmed by 2 bases and the J gene end by 0 bases; junction bases not matched to a gene: 2. This CDR3 has 15 residues. DNA for the CDR3: TGTGCCAGCAGCTTACAACTAGCGAGCACAGATACGCAGTATTTT. It translates to CASSLQLASTDTQYF.

This clonotype was detected only a few times. One end of the junction varies from germline; a read error may be responsible. The chain couples TRBV20-1 to TRBJ2-5; the match to TRBD2 covers 9 bases. Germline V CDR1 and CDR2: DFQATT, SNEGSKA (reference sequence). The CDR3 is 14 residues long. For the CDR3, the DNA is TGCAGTGCTAGCGAGGGTAGCGGGGGAGAGACCCGGTACTTC. Its translation: CSASEGSGGETRYF.

This clonotype appeared a few times. The chain employs TRBV20-1 and TRBJ2-7, with 8 bases matching TRBD2. The length of the CDR3 is 15 residues. J was trimmed by 0 bases and V by 5 bases; bases with no gene match: 9. CDR1 is DFQATT and CDR2 is SNEGSKA in the germline V gene (reference sequence). CDR3 nucleotides: TGCAGTGCTCCCCAAGCTAGCGGGTCCTCCTACGAGCAGTACTTC. Translation gives CSAPQASGSSYEQYF.

The chain combines TRBV28 with TRBJ2-2; maybe TRBD1 (5 bases). CDR3 length equals 15 residues. V lost 4 bases and J 4 bases, leaving 13 bases between the germline ends. Germline values: CDR1 MDHEN, CDR2 SYDVKM. The CDR3 loop is CASSYKGWVTGELFF. The CDR3 DNA sequence: TGTGCCAGCAGTTACAAGGGGTGGGTCACCGGGGAGCTGTTTTTT.